These 24 T cell receptor beta chains originate from one sample sequenced in a study of CD8+ T cells in alopecia areata. Extraction of RNA preceded its reverse transcription into cDNA, which served as the sequencing template. The protocol was immunoSEQ multiplex PCR, while the TCRdb copy is restricted to in-frame clones and leaves out a portion. The profile covers 160,000 or so clones, with around 71% appearing a single time and about 10% taken by the ten largest. Sequencing was performed on CD8+ T cells sorted from blood, taken at week 0. Every receptor here comes from a human donor with alopecia areata.

The rearrangement joins TRBV29-1 to TRBJ1-2; D is possibly TRBD1 (5 bases). V was pared by 1 base and J by 2 bases, with 11 bases between. Germline assignment: CDR1 SQVTM and CDR2 ANQGSEA. This CDR3 region has 14 residues. The DNA of the CDR3 is TGCAGCGTTGAAGGCCAACAGGCGAACTATGGCTACACCTTC. Its protein product is CSVEGQQANYGYTF.

V gene TRBV6-5 combines with J gene TRBJ1-2, with D unresolved. Trimming pared 8 bases from V and 8 bases from J, leaving 12 bases between. Looked up from germline, CDR1 is MNHEY and CDR2 is SVGAGI. The CDR3 consists of 11 residues. CDR3 nucleotide sequence: TGTGCCAGCCGCTCTTCAATCGGCTACACCTTC. Translation: CASRSSIGYTF.

In its sample, this clone was seen once. The chain uses TRBV30 and TRBJ2-1, with 7 bases aligning to TRBD1. This CDR3 comprises 15 residues. V lost 3 bases and J lost 2; bases outside the gene matches: 7. The germline V gene encodes CDR1 GTSNPN and CDR2 SVGIG (reference sequence). CDR3: CAWRMRGGAYNEQFF. CDR3 nucleotides: TGTGCCTGGAGGATGAGAGGGGGCGCCTACAATGAGCAGTTCTTC. Combining the CDR3 with reference TRBV30 and TRBJ2-1 gives the whole variable domain SQTIHQWPATLVQPVGSPLSLECTVEGTSNPNLYWYRQAAGRGLQLLFYSVGIGQISSEVPQNLSASRPQDRQFILSSKKLLLSDSGFYLCAWRMRGGAYNEQFFGPGTRLTVL.

This clone was observed a few times. This chain links TRBV7-9 with TRBJ2-7, with unresolved D. Germline CDR1 reads SEHNR; CDR2 reads FQNEAQ (reference sequence). The CDR3 spans 13 residues. The ends were cut back, 4 bases at V and 0 bases at J, with 7 bases in the middle. The CDR3 DNA sequence: TGTGCCAGCAGCTCCGCCAGCTCCTACGAGCAGTACTTC. Translating it yields CASSSASSYEQYF.

The J gene is TRBJ2-1, the V gene TRBV25-1; weak D call: TRBD1 (5 bases). The CDR3 runs to 13 residues. Germline CDR1 reads MGHDK; CDR2 reads SYGVNS. V lost 6 bases to trimming and J lost 4 bases, with 10 bases between them. The CDR3 protein is CASSKGIYNEQFF. CDR3 coding DNA: TGTGCCAGCAGCAAGGGGATTTACAATGAGCAGTTCTTC.

This chain links TRBV29-1 with TRBJ2-1; D may be TRBD2 (7 bases). The germline CDR1 and CDR2 sequences are SQVTM and ANQGSEA. CDR3 size: 13 residues. The V and J ends lost 7 bases and 8 bases respectively, with 18 bases between them. The CDR3 DNA is TGCAGCGCCGACGGGGGGCAGCGGGATGAGCAGTTCTTC. Translating it yields CSADGGQRDEQFF.

This clone was counted a few times. The rearrangement uses TRBV7-9 and TRBJ2-2, with TRBD1 matching over 7 bases. The CDR3 is 15 residues long. From germline, CDR1 is SEHNR and CDR2 FQNEAQ (reference sequence). V lost 3 bases to trimming and J lost 2 bases; unmatched junction nucleotides: 3. As DNA, the CDR3 is TGTGCCAGCAGCTTCCGGGACAGAAACACCGGGGAGCTGTTTTTT. This codes for CASSFRDRNTGELFF.

This clone occurred a few times. The chain joins TRBV25-1 to TRBJ1-3; 9 positions agree with TRBD1. The CDR3 is 11 amino acids. V was pared by 6 bases and J by 15 bases, with 6 bases of the junction left unmatched. CDR1 is MGHDK, CDR2 SYGVNS, per germline. The CDR3 coding sequence is TGTGCCAGCAGCCCTGGGACAGGGAAATATTTT. This translates into CASSPGTGKYF.

This chain connects TRBV5-6 to TRBJ1-2; the match to TRBD1 covers 7 bases. J gave up 3 bases and V 4 bases, and 6 bases lay outside the gene matches. The CDR3 totals 14 residues. Germline CDR1 and CDR2: SGHDT and YYEEEE. The CDR3 DNA follows: TGTGCCAGCAGCCCCGGACAGGTCTACTATGGCTACACCTTC. It translates to CASSPGQVYYGYTF.

In its sample, this clone was seen a few times. The V and J genes are TRBV30 and TRBJ2-7; TRBD2 might be the D (6 bases). Looked up from germline, CDR1 is GTSNPN and CDR2 is SVGIG (reference sequence). Trimming shortened V by 0 bases and J by 2 bases, and 8 bases separated the two germline ends. This CDR3 region has 13 residues. CDR3 amino acids: CAWSVGGAYEQYF. CDR3 nucleotides: TGTGCCTGGAGTGTTGGAGGGGCCTACGAGCAGTACTTC.

This chain connects TRBV4-1 to TRBJ1-5; D gene ambiguous. Germline assignment: CDR1 MGHRA and CDR2 YSYEKL. The CDR3 runs 17 residues. V lost 0 bases, J lost 2 bases, and 14 bases lay in between. DNA of the CDR3: TGCGCCAGCAGCCAAGATCAGACTGAGTATGGCAATCAGCCCCAGCATTTT. This encodes CASSQDQTEYGNQPQHF.

This clone has only a few counts. V is TRBV29-1 and J is TRBJ2-3; 8 bases line up with TRBD2. The CDR3 length is 15 residues. V shed 3 bases, J shed 0 bases, and the junction held 5 bases outside the gene matches. Germline V gives CDR1 SQVTM, CDR2 ANQGSEA. The CDR3 is CSVEEAGESTDTQYF. As DNA, the CDR3 is TGCAGCGTTGAGGAAGCGGGGGAGAGCACAGATACGCAGTATTTT.

This chain uses TRBV29-1 with TRBJ2-7; possible D gene TRBD2, 6 bases. Trimming took off 7 bases at V and 3 bases at J, with 10 bases between the two ends. This CDR3 is built from 11 residues. Germline CDR1 reads SQVTM; CDR2 reads ANQGSEA. The CDR3 DNA is TGCAGCGGGAGGGACGGCTACGAGCAGTACTTC. Translation gives CSGRDGYEQYF.

This chain joins TRBV30 and TRBJ2-7; D may be TRBD2 (5 bases). The germline V and J ends were trimmed by 5 bases and 6 bases, with 14 bases remaining between them. This CDR3 contains 12 residues. CDR1 is GTSNPN, CDR2 SVGIG, per germline (reference sequence). Written as DNA, the CDR3 is TGTGCCTGGGACCAGAGTCGGGGCGAGCAGTACTTC. This encodes CAWDQSRGEQYF.

The rearrangement uses TRBV12-5 and TRBJ1-2; the D is unclear. The CDR3 extends over 13 amino acids. Trimming took 6 bases from V and 1 from J, leaving 9 bases between them. Germline assignment: CDR1 LGHNT and CDR2 FRNRAP. The CDR3: CASGPNLNYGYTF. The CDR3 coding sequence is TGTGCTAGTGGACCAAATCTTAACTATGGCTACACCTTC.

This chain connects TRBV4-1 to TRBJ2-3, with D maybe TRBD1 (5 bases). The CDR3 consists of 14 residues. V gave up 3 bases and J gave up 4 bases, with 11 bases separating them. Germline V gene lookup returns CDR1 MGHRA and CDR2 YSYEKL. The CDR3 loop is CASSQGLGADTQYF. CDR3 bases: TGCGCCAGCAGCCAGGGGCTTGGGGCAGATACGCAGTATTTT.

The gene calls are TRBV6-6 and TRBJ1-2, with 8 bases lining up with TRBD1. V lost 9 bases and J lost 8; bases outside the gene matches: 5. Per germline, CDR1 MNHNY and CDR2 SVGAGI (reference sequence). The CDR3 totals 11 residues. The DNA of the CDR3 is TGTGCCAGTTGGGACAGGCAGGGCTACACCTTC. Protein sequence: CASWDRQGYTF.

The V gene is TRBV30, the J gene TRBJ2-7, with TRBD1 identical over 11 bases. Trimming at V came to 8 bases and at J to 4 bases, leaving 10 bases not matched to a gene. Germline assignment: CDR1 GTSNPN and CDR2 SVGIG (reference sequence). The length of the CDR3 is 14 residues. The CDR3 nucleotides are TGTGCCATCTTGGTAGGACAGGGGGCATACGAGCAGTACTTC. It encodes CAILVGQGAYEQYF.

The chain is built from TRBV29-1 and TRBJ2-3; 11 bases match TRBD1. The ends lost 6 bases at V and 4 bases at J; junction bases unmatched: 18. Per germline, CDR1 SQVTM and CDR2 ANQGSEA. This CDR3 spans 18 amino acids. The CDR3 sequence is CSVPPTPEDRGPADTQYF. CDR3 nucleotide sequence: TGCAGCGTCCCACCCACACCGGAGGACAGGGGGCCGGCAGATACGCAGTATTTT.

The genes are TRBV7-2 and TRBJ2-3; TRBD2 is a possible D gene (7 bases). Germline V lookup: CDR1 SGHTA, CDR2 FQGNSA. CDR3 length equals 16 residues. V gave up 0 bases and J gave up 4 bases, with 14 bases separating them. The CDR3 is CASSLATGGRADTQYF. In nucleotides, the CDR3 is TGTGCCAGCAGCTTAGCAACGGGGGGCAGGGCAGATACGCAGTATTTT.

This clone has just one count. The V gene is TRBV4-1, the J gene TRBJ1-1; weak D call: TRBD1 (5 bases). The CDR3 is 16 amino acids. In germline, CDR1 is MGHRA, CDR2 YSYEKL. V was cut by 1 base and J by 2 bases, with 14 bases left in between. The CDR3 DNA is TGCGCCAGCAGCCAAGTCCCCGGGGGTTTAAACACTGAAGCTTTCTTT. It specifies CASSQVPGGLNTEAFF.

V and J are TRBV29-1 and TRBJ2-7, with 9 nucleotides matching TRBD2. CDR3 length: 14 residues. Germline CDR1 SQVTM, CDR2 ANQGSEA. V lost 3 bases and J lost 0; bases outside the gene matches: 3. DNA for the CDR3: TGCAGCGTTGAGGAGCGGGGGGCCTCCTACGAGCAGTACTTC. Its translation: CSVEERGASYEQYF.

The chain is built from TRBV29-1 and TRBJ2-5, with D possibly being TRBD2 (5 bases). CDR3 length: 15 amino acids. Germline loops: CDR1 SQVTM, CDR2 ANQGSEA. Deletions cut 7 bases from V and 4 bases from J, with 22 bases between. This chain's CDR3 is CSAAGVGEKGETQYF. As DNA, the CDR3 is TGCAGCGCAGCAGGTGTCGGGGAAAAGGGAGAGACCCAGTACTTC.

The chain links TRBV25-1 to TRBJ1-2; no clear D. Trimming left V 4 bases short and J 6 bases short, with 9 bases between. The V gene's germline CDR1 is MGHDK and CDR2 SYGVNS. The CDR3 spans 12 residues. The DNA of the CDR3 is TGTGCCAGCAGTGGAAACATAGATGGCTACACCTTC. Amino acid sequence: CASSGNIDGYTF.